The clone carrying this T cell receptor (beta chain) was detected ten times or more. Its specificity is not known. This specimen comes from a study of Graves' ophthalmopathy and Graves' hyperthyroidism. RNA transcripts were the template, and TCR beta CDR3 regions were amplified from them. First-round RT-PCR relied on HTBI primers, and a second-round multiplex PCR came next. Using its own MiXCR run on the multiplex PCR reads, TCRdb lists one record per CDR3 protein. The data hold 200,000 to 250,000 distinct CDR3 sequences, with 20% to 25% observed a single time. V shed 5 bases and J 3 bases; nucleotides not matched to a gene: 12. Germline V gene sequence: CDR1 SGHRS, CDR2 YFSETQ. The CDR3 is made up of 16 amino acids. Study results and limitations: Sensitivity reached 85% to 90% and specificity 81.08% for a 13-signature model separating ophthalmopathy from stable hyperthyroidism. In blood, most expanded thyroid clonotypes above 0.001 frequency were also detected.

The diagnosis combined clinical symptoms, thyroxine, TRAb, thyroid ultrasound and orbital computed tomography scans. PBMCs had their origin in fresh peripheral blood (10 ml). The sequenced sample was peripheral blood. The clonotype was recovered from a woman aged 45-59 years with Graves' ophthalmopathy. The rearrangement links TRBV5-1 to TRBJ2-5, with 8 positions matching TRBD2. In DNA form, the CDR3 reads TGCGCCAGCAGTAAGAGACCGGGACTAGGGGAAGAGACCCAGTACTTC. This codes for CASSKRPGLGEETQYF.